This T cell receptor (beta chain) came from a study of T cell responses to AZD1222 COVID-19 vaccine. Study background: The analysis combined second doses at about 4 or about 12 weeks. Broader study findings: No day 14 peak samples; only post-peak repertoires were characterized.

Germline assignment: CDR1 DFQATT and CDR2 SNEGSKA (reference sequence). The CDR3 is 13 amino acids. After removal of 4 bases from V and 4 bases from J, the junction contained 6 bases not matched to a gene. Here immunoSEQ multiplex PCR was the method, and the copy in TCRdb shows in-frame clones only, minus some. The data hold about 120,000 clones, with over 80% observed a single time. To note about this clone: Its antigen is not identified.

The J gene is TRBJ1-2, the V gene TRBV20-1; the match to TRBD1 covers 7 bases. The specimen was peripheral blood, collected on day 0 of AZD1222 vaccination. The receptor comes from an adult in good health. The CDR3 reads CSANDRAVYGYTF. The CDR3 bases are TGCAGTGCTAATGACAGGGCGGTCTATGGCTACACCTTC.